This T cell receptor (beta chain) was found in a study of cytomegalovirus exposure and HLA in healthy donors. Points from the study as a whole: Earlier analysis yielded a pattern in which most TCR beta V segments were productive about 90% or about 30% of the time.

In the PCR, 60 Vbeta and 13 Jbeta primers were used. Assay: immunoSEQ multiplex PCR; the TCRdb copy retains only in-frame clones and omits some. The sample consists of approximately 160,000 clones, approximately 72% of them appearing once. Turning to this clone: The antigen is not known.

Sequencing was done on a sample of PBMCs. This sequence was found in a man over 45 in good health and CMV-seronegative.

The CDR3 sequence: CASTRGENTEAFF. CDR3 nucleotide sequence: TGTGCCAGCACCCGCGGGGAGAACACTGAAGCTTTCTTT. The chain links TRBV6-5 to TRBJ1-1, with no clear D. The V gene's germline CDR1 is MNHEY and CDR2 SVGAGI. With 7 bases removed from V and 1 base from J, the gap between germline ends came to 10 bases. This CDR3 is built from 13 residues.